One sample yielded the 27 T cell receptor beta chains listed below, sequenced in a study of Ad26.COV2.S vaccination and SARS-CoV-2 variants. Profiling relied on immunoSEQ multiplex PCR, and the TCRdb table lists in-frame clones only, not all of them. The sample lists approximately 400,000 clones, roughly 94% occurring once. This sample comprised peripheral blood, obtained after recovery from COVID-19. Receptor source: a human donor who had recovered from COVID-19.

This chain connects TRBV2 to TRBJ1-1, with 12 nucleotides matching TRBD1. CDR3 length: 17 residues. Looked up from germline, CDR1 is SNHLY and CDR2 is FYNNEI. The ends lost 7 bases at V and 5 bases at J; junction bases unmatched: 14. The CDR3, as DNA: TGTGCCAGCACCCCCACAGGGGGGACAGGGGGCAAAACTGAAGCTTTCTTT. This sequence encodes CASTPTGGTGGKTEAFF.

The J gene is TRBJ2-7, the V gene TRBV19; 13 nucleotides line up with TRBD2. The CDR3 is made up of 16 amino acids. V lost 5 bases to trimming and J lost 6 bases; unmatched junction nucleotides: 10. Germline V lookup: CDR1 LNHDA, CDR2 SQIVND (reference sequence). In DNA, the CDR3 is TGTGCCAGTAGTGGACTAGCGGGGGACACCGGCTCCGAGCAGTACTTC. Protein sequence: CASSGLAGDTGSEQYF.

CDR3 DNA sequence: TGTGCCAGTAGTATCGGGTCGGGAGGGGAGACCCAGTACTTC. Its protein is CASSIGSGGETQYF. The chain couples TRBV19 to TRBJ2-5, with TRBD2 matching over 8 bases. This CDR3 comprises 14 residues. The trim removed 3 bases at V and 5 bases at J, leaving 5 bases unmatched. Germline V gene sequence: CDR1 LNHDA, CDR2 SQIVND (reference sequence).

The V and J genes are TRBV5-1 and TRBJ2-7; D remains ambiguous. CDR1 is SGHRS, CDR2 YFSETQ, per germline. Trimming took 3 bases from V and 6 from J, leaving 10 bases between them. CDR3 length: 12 residues. The CDR3 DNA reads TGCGCCAGCAGCTCTGTAGCAGCCGAGCAGTACTTC. Translation: CASSSVAAEQYF.

The rearrangement joins TRBV9 to TRBJ1-2; 12 bases are a match to TRBD1. CDR3 length: 13 amino acids. The germline V gene encodes CDR1 SGDLS and CDR2 YYNGEE. The V and J ends lost 7 bases and 7 bases, in that order; junction bases with no gene match: 5. CDR3 in DNA: TGTGCCAGCTGGGACAGGGGGCCTGGTGGCTACACCTTC. This sequence encodes CASWDRGPGGYTF. Combining the CDR3 with reference TRBV9 and TRBJ1-2 gives the whole variable domain DSGVTQTPKHLITATGQRVTLRCSPRSGDLSVYWYQQSLDQGLQFLIQYYNGEERAKGNILERFSAQQFPDLHSELNLSSLELGDSALYFCASWDRGPGGYTFGSGTRLTVV.

The rearrangement uses TRBV5-1 and TRBJ1-2; maybe TRBD1 (5 bases). The V end was cut by 1 base, the J end by 6 bases, with 7 bases between. The germline CDR1 and CDR2 sequences are SGHRS and YFSETQ. This CDR3 is built from 12 residues. The CDR3 sequence: CASSLRGDGYTF. The DNA of the CDR3 is TGCGCCAGCAGCTTGCGGGGGGATGGCTACACCTTC.

This clone was seen a single time. CDR3 DNA: TGTGCTAGTGGTCCCCCGTTTTTACAGGAGACCTACGAGCAGTACTTC. It is translated as CASGPPFLQETYEQYF. This chain links TRBV12-5 with TRBJ2-7, with a weak D call TRBD1 (5 bases). Deletions cut 5 bases from V and 2 bases from J, with 19 bases between. In germline, CDR1 is LGHNT, CDR2 FRNRAP. The CDR3 spans 16 residues.

The chain has TRBV10-1 and TRBJ2-7; possible D gene TRBD1, 6 bases. CDR3 length: 12 residues. Deletions cut 0 bases from V and 10 bases from J, with 10 bases between. Germline assignment: CDR1 WNHNN and CDR2 SYGVQD (reference sequence). In DNA form, the CDR3 reads TGCGCCAGCAGTGAGTCTGGGGGACATCAGTACTTC. Its protein is CASSESGGHQYF.

V gene TRBV18 combines with J gene TRBJ1-2, with D hard to call. CDR1 is KGHSH and CDR2 is LQKENI in the germline V gene. The V end lost 3 bases, the J end lost 1 base, and 12 bases lay between the germline ends. The length of the CDR3 is 15 residues. The chain's CDR3 is CASSPVEPNNYGYTF. CDR3 sequence (DNA): TGTGCCAGCTCACCTGTGGAGCCTAATAACTATGGCTACACCTTC.

The genes are TRBV11-3 and TRBJ2-3; 7 nucleotides agree with TRBD1. Per germline, CDR1 SGHNT and CDR2 YENEEA. The CDR3 has 15 amino acids. V gave up 1 base and J gave up 2 bases; unmatched junction bases: 3. The CDR3, as DNA: TGTGCCAGCAGCTTAGGACAGGGAAACACAGATACGCAGTATTTT. It encodes CASSLGQGNTDTQYF.

The chain uses TRBV11-1 and TRBJ1-1; 7 nucleotides match TRBD1. V lost 2 bases to trimming and J lost 1 base; unmatched junction nucleotides: 4. This CDR3 is 15 amino acids long. Germline V lookup: CDR1 SGHAT, CDR2 FQDESV (reference sequence). The CDR3 DNA reads as TGTGCCAGCAGCTTAAAAGGGGGCCCGAACACTGAAGCTTTCTTT. Amino acid sequence: CASSLKGGPNTEAFF.

The chain uses TRBV5-4 and TRBJ1-2; the match to TRBD1 covers 8 bases. The CDR3 loop spans 14 amino acids. Germline V lookup: CDR1 SGHNT, CDR2 YYREEE (reference sequence). J gave up 6 bases and V 0 bases, and 4 bases lay outside the gene matches. CDR3 protein: CASSLGTGRNGYTF. CDR3 in DNA: TGTGCCAGCAGCTTGGGGACAGGGAGAAATGGCTACACCTTC.

This clone was recorded once. This chain links TRBV24-1 with TRBJ2-2; D is uncertain. Germline values: CDR1 KGHDR, CDR2 SFDVKD. This CDR3 has 15 residues. Between the trimmed V and J ends, which lost 4 bases and 2 bases, there was a span of 10 bases. The CDR3 loop is CATSDPGSNTGELFF. DNA for the CDR3: TGTGCCACCAGTGACCCCGGGTCCAACACCGGGGAGCTGTTTTTT.

This clone was observed a handful of times. The rearrangement joins TRBV7-8 to TRBJ1-5, with 9 bases fitting TRBD1. Germline lookup yields CDR1 SGHVS and CDR2 FQNEAQ. J was trimmed by 5 bases and V by 4 bases; bases with no gene match: 9. This CDR3 region has 16 residues. CDR3 in DNA: TGTGCCAGCAGCTCTACCGACAGGGGGACTTATCAGCCCCAGCATTTT. It yields the protein CASSSTDRGTYQPQHF.

The J gene is TRBJ2-5, the V gene TRBV5-1; 8 positions match TRBD1. The V segment lost 4 bases and the J segment 4 bases; nucleotides outside the gene matches: 9. The CDR3 runs 15 residues. The germline CDR1 and CDR2 sequences are SGHRS and YFSETQ. The CDR3 here is CASSMSGQARETQYF. In DNA, the CDR3 is TGCGCCAGCAGCATGTCGGGACAGGCTCGAGAGACCCAGTACTTC.

The chain joins TRBV7-9 to TRBJ2-1; maybe TRBD2 (5 bases). Looked up from germline, CDR1 is SEHNR and CDR2 is FQNEAQ (reference sequence). The CDR3 length is 12 residues. The V end was cut by 3 bases, the J end by 11 bases, with 11 bases between. The CDR3 nucleotides read TGTGCCAGCAGCTTCGAGGGCAGGCAGCAGTTCTTC. This encodes CASSFEGRQQFF.

This sequence joins TRBV6-2 or TRBV6-3 and TRBJ2-5; 8 bases fit TRBD1. The junction had 12 bases not matched to a gene; V was cut back by 5 bases and J by 4 bases. Germline CDR1 is MNHEY and CDR2 is SVGEGT. CDR3 size: 16 residues. This CDR3 reads CASSAGQGFGRETQYF. The CDR3 bases are TGTGCCAGCAGTGCCGGACAGGGCTTTGGGAGAGAGACCCAGTACTTC.

The chain combines TRBV25-1 with TRBJ2-7; 7 bases match TRBD1. The junction had 5 bases not matched to a gene; V was cut back by 1 base and J by 2 bases. The CDR3 covers 15 residues. The germline gives CDR1 MGHDK, CDR2 SYGVNS. CDR3 in amino acids: CASSEWEGGPYEQYF. CDR3 DNA: TGTGCCAGCAGTGAATGGGAAGGGGGCCCCTACGAGCAGTACTTC.

The rearrangement joins TRBV20-1 to TRBJ2-1; D is uncertain. This CDR3 contains 10 residues. The germline gives CDR1 DFQATT, CDR2 SNEGSKA (reference sequence). Trimming cost V 3 bases and J 7 bases, with 4 bases left between them. CDR3 DNA sequence: TGCAGTGCTAGCACTAATGAGCAGTTCTTC. It translates to CSASTNEQFF.

This clone was recorded only once. The CDR3 sequence is CASSPRNGELFF. The CDR3 nucleotides are TGCGCCAGCAGCCCCCGAAATGGAGAGCTGTTTTTT. The gene calls are TRBV5-1 and TRBJ2-2; no clear D gene. Trimming took 4 bases from V and 11 from J, leaving 12 bases between them. Germline lookup yields CDR1 SGHRS and CDR2 YFSETQ. The CDR3 totals 12 residues.

This sequence joins TRBV10-3 and TRBJ2-2; tentative D call: TRBD2 (6 bases). CDR1 is ENHRY and CDR2 is SYGVKD in the germline V gene. Trimming left V 0 bases short and J 0 bases short, with 14 bases between. This CDR3 is 18 amino acids long. As DNA, the CDR3 is TGTGCCATCAGTGAGTCGCCGGGGACTGCCACGAACACCGGGGAGCTGTTTTTT. This codes for CAISESPGTATNTGELFF.

This chain joins TRBV2 and TRBJ2-2; 11 positions agree with TRBD2. Losses at the gene ends were 7 bases for V and 5 bases for J; bases not matched to a gene: 6. CDR1 is SNHLY, CDR2 FYNNEI, per germline. This CDR3 has 15 residues. In nucleotides, the CDR3 is TGTGCCAGCACCCCACTAGCGGGGGAGACCGGGGAGCTGTTTTTT. Protein sequence: CASTPLAGETGELFF.

The rearrangement uses TRBV9 and TRBJ2-5, with TRBD1 as a possible D gene (6 bases). Per germline, CDR1 SGDLS and CDR2 YYNGEE. This CDR3 spans 15 amino acids. V was trimmed by 6 bases and J by 1 base, leaving 16 bases between them. The DNA for the CDR3 is TGTGCCAGCACCCTGGAAGGACAGCGCCAAGAGACCCAGTACTTC. Translating it yields CASTLEGQRQETQYF.

A single count supports this clone. The chain uses TRBV9 and TRBJ1-2, with a weak D call TRBD1 (5 bases). CDR3 length equals 13 residues. Germline values: CDR1 SGDLS, CDR2 YYNGEE. Trimming took off 0 bases at V and 3 bases at J, with 6 bases between the two ends. The CDR3 DNA reads as TGTGCCAGCAGCGTAGGAGGGGACTATGGCTACACCTTC. This codes for CASSVGGDYGYTF.

The V call is TRBV3-1 (or the pseudogene TRBV3-2), the J call TRBJ2-5, with TRBD2 identical over 10 bases. V trimming: 4 bases; J trimming: 4 bases; junction bases outside the gene matches: 6. Germline CDR1 LGHDT, CDR2 YNNKEL (reference sequence). CDR3 length equals 15 residues. CDR3 loop: CASSPPSSGGETQYF. In DNA form, the CDR3 reads TGTGCCAGCAGCCCACCATCTAGCGGGGGAGAGACCCAGTACTTC.

This CDR3 is CASSKGGTSDSHEQYF. CDR3 sequence (DNA): TGCGCCAGCAGCAAGGGAGGGACGTCCGATTCCCACGAGCAGTACTTC. The genes are TRBV5-1 and TRBJ2-7; 7 positions agree with TRBD2. Losses at the gene ends were 4 bases for V and 5 bases for J; bases not matched to a gene: 15. The CDR3 totals 16 residues. Germline CDR1 and CDR2: SGHRS and YFSETQ. The complete variable domain, with remaining parts taken from reference TRBV5-1 and TRBJ2-7, reads KAGVTQTPRYLIKTRGQQVTLSCSPISGHRSVSWYQQTPGQGLQFLFEYFSETQRNKGNFPGRFSGRQFSNSRSEMNVSTLELGDSALYLCASSKGGTSDSHEQYFGPGTRLTVT.

V is TRBV2 and J is TRBJ2-3; the D gene is possibly TRBD2 (5 bases). The germline V gene has CDR1 SNHLY and CDR2 FYNNEI. Trimming took off 2 bases at V and 4 bases at J, with 10 bases between the two ends. This CDR3 contains 14 residues. The CDR3 is CASSEMSGADTQYF. The CDR3 DNA is TGTGCCAGCAGTGAAATGTCCGGGGCAGATACGCAGTATTTT.